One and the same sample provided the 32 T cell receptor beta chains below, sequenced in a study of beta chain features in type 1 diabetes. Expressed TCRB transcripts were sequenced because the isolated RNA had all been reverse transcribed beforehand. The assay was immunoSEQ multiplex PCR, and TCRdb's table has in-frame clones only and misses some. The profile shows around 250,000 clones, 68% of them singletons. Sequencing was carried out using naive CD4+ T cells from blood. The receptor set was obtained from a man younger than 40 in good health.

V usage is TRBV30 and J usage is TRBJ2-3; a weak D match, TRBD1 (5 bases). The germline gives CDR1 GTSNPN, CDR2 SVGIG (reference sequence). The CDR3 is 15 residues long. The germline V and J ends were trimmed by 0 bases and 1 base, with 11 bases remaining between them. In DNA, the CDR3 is TGTGCCTGGAGTGTACCAGGGAAAGGCACAGATACGCAGTATTTT. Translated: CAWSVPGKGTDTQYF.

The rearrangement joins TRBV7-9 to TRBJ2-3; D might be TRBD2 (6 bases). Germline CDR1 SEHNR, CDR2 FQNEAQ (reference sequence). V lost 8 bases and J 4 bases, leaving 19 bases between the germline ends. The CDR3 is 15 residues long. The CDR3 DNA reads TGTGCCAGCCAGGAGTGGGACTTAGAGGCAGATACGCAGTATTTT. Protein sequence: CASQEWDLEADTQYF.

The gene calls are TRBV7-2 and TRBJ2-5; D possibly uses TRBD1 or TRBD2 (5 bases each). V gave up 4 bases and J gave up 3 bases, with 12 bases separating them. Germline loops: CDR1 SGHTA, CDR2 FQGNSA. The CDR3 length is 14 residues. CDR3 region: CASSWDRKKETQYF. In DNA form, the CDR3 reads TGTGCCAGCAGCTGGGACCGCAAAAAAGAGACCCAGTACTTC.

This CDR3 is CAISDNNEQFF. The DNA of the CDR3 is TGTGCCATCAGTGATAACAATGAGCAGTTCTTC. The genes are TRBV10-3 and TRBJ2-1; D gene uncertain. With 3 bases removed from V and 5 bases from J, the gap between germline ends came to 2 bases. The germline gives CDR1 ENHRY, CDR2 SYGVKD. CDR3 length: 11 amino acids.

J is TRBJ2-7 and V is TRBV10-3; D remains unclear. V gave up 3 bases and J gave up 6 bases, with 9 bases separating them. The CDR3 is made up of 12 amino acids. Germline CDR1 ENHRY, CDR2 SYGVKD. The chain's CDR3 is CAISDVPVEQYF. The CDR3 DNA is TGTGCCATCAGTGATGTTCCGGTCGAGCAGTACTTC.

For the CDR3, the DNA is TGTGCCTGGAGGGACAGAACGAACACTGAAGCTTTCTTT. Protein: CAWRDRTNTEAFF. This chain connects TRBV30 to TRBJ1-1; a possible D gene is TRBD1 (6 bases). V lost 3 bases, J lost 1 base, and 9 bases lay in between. CDR3 length equals 13 residues. CDR1 and CDR2 (germline): GTSNPN, SVGIG (reference sequence).

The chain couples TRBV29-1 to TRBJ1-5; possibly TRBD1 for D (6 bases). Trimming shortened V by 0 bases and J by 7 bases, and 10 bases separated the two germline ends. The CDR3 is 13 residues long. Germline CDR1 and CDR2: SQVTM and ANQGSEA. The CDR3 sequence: CSVEDKRGQPQHF. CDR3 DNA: TGCAGCGTTGAAGATAAGAGGGGGCAGCCCCAGCATTTT.

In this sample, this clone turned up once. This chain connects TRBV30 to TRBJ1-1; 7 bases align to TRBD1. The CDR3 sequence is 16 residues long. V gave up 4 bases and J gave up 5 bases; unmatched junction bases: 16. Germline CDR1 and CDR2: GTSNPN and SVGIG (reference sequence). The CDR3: CAWIERWNRGETEAFF. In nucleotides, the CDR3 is TGTGCCTGGATAGAGCGGTGGAACAGGGGCGAGACTGAAGCTTTCTTT.

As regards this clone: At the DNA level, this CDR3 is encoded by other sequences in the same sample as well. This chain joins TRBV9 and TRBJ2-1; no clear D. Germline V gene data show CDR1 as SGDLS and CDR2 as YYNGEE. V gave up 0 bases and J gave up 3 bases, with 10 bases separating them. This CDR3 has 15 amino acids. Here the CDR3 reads CASSVAGGSYNEQFF. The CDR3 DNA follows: TGTGCCAGCAGCGTAGCAGGTGGCAGCTACAATGAGCAGTTCTTC.

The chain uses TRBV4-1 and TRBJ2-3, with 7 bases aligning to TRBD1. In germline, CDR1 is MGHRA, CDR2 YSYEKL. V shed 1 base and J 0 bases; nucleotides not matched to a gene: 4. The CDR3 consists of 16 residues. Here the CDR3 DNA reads TGCGCCAGCAGCCAAGGACAGGACAGGAGCACAGATACGCAGTATTTT. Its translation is CASSQGQDRSTDTQYF.

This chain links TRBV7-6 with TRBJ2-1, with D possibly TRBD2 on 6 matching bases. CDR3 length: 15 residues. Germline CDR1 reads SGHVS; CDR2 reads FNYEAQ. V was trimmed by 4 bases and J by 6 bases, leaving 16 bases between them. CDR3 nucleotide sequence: TGTGCCAGCAGCTGGGAGGCTAGCGCTCCCAATGAGCAGTTCTTC. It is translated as CASSWEASAPNEQFF.

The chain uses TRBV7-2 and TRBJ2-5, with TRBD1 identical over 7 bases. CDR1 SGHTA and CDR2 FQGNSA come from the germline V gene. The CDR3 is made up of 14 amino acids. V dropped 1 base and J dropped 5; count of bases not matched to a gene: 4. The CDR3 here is CASSLGSRGETQYF. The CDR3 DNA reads TGTGCCAGCAGCTTAGGGAGCAGGGGGGAGACCCAGTACTTC.

The CDR3 here is CASSQTRGEQYF. The CDR3 coding sequence is TGTGCCAGCAGTCAGACTAGGGGCGAGCAGTACTTC. The gene calls are TRBV6-5 and TRBJ2-7; the D gene is possibly TRBD2 (6 bases). This CDR3 has 12 amino acids. Germline V lookup: CDR1 MNHEY, CDR2 SVGAGI. V dropped 5 bases and J dropped 6 bases, with 11 bases sitting between them.

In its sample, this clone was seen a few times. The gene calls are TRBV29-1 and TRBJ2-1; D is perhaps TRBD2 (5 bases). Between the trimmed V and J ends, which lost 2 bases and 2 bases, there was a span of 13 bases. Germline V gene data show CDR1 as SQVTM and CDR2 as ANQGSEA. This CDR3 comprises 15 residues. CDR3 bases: TGCAGCGTTGAAAGCGGATCGACTACCTACAATGAGCAGTTCTTC. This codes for CSVESGSTTYNEQFF.

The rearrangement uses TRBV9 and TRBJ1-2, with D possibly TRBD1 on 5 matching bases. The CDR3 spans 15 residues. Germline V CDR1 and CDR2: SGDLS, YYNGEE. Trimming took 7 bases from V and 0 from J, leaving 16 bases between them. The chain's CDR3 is CASGRQGKANYGYTF. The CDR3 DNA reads TGTGCCAGCGGGAGGCAGGGTAAAGCTAACTATGGCTACACCTTC.

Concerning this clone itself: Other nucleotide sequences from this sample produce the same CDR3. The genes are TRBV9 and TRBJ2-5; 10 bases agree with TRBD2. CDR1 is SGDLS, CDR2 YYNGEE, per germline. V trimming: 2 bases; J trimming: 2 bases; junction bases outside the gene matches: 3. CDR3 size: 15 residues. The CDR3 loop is CASSVLAGVQETQYF. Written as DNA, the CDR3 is TGTGCCAGCAGCGTTCTAGCGGGGGTTCAAGAGACCCAGTACTTC.

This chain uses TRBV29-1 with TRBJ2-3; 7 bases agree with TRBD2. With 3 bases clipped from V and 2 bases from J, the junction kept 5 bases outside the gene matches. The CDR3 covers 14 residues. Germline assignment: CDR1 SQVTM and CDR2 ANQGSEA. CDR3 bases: TGCAGCGTTGACTCGGGGGGTACCACAGATACGCAGTATTTT. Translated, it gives CSVDSGGTTDTQYF.

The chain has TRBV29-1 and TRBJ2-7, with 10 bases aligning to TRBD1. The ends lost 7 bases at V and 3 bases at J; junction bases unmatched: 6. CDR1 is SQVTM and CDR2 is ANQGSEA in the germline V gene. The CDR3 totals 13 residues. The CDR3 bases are TGCAGCGCCAGACAGGGGGCTAGCTACGAGCAGTACTTC. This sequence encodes CSARQGASYEQYF.

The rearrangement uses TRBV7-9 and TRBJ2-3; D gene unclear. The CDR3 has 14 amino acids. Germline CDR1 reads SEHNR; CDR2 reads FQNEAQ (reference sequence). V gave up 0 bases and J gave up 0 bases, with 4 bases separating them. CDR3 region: CASSLALSTDTQYF. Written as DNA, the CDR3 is TGTGCCAGCAGCTTAGCGCTTAGCACAGATACGCAGTATTTT.

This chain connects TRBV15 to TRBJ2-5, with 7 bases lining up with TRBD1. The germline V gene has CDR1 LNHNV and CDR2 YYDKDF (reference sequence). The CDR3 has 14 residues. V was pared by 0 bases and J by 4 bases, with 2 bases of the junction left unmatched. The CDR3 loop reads CATSREPGGETQYF. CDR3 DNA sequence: TGTGCCACCAGCAGAGAGCCAGGGGGAGAGACCCAGTACTTC.

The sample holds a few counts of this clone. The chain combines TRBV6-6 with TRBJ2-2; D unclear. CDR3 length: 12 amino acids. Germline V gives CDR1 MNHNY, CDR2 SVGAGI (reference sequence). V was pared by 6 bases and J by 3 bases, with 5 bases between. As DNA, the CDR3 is TGTGCCAGCAGGAGCTACACCGGGGAGCTGTTTTTT. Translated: CASRSYTGELFF.

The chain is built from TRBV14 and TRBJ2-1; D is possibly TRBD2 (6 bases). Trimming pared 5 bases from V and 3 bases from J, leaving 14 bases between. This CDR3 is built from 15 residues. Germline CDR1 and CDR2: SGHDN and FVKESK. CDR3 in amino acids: CASSSRDSLYNEQFF. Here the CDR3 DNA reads TGTGCCAGCAGCTCCCGGGACTCGCTCTACAATGAGCAGTTCTTC.

Here the CDR3 DNA reads TGTGCCTGCAAGGTGTCCTACGAGCAGTACTTC. This codes for CACKVSYEQYF. The chain combines TRBV30 with TRBJ2-7; D is unclear. CDR3 size: 11 residues. V was clipped by 6 bases and J by 1 base, with 7 bases between them. The germline CDR1 and CDR2 sequences are GTSNPN and SVGIG (reference sequence).

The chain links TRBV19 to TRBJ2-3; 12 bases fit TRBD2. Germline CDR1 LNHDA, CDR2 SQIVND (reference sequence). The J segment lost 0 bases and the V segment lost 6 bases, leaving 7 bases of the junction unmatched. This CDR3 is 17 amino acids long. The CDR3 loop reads CASRMGLAGLSTDTQYF. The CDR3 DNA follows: TGTGCCAGTAGAATGGGACTAGCGGGCCTTAGCACAGATACGCAGTATTTT.

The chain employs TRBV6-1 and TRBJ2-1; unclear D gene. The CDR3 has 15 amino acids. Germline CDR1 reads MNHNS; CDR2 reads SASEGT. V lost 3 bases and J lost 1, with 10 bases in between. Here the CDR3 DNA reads TGTGCCAGCAGTGAGAATCTCCAGTCCTACAATGAGCAGTTCTTC. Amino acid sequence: CASSENLQSYNEQFF.

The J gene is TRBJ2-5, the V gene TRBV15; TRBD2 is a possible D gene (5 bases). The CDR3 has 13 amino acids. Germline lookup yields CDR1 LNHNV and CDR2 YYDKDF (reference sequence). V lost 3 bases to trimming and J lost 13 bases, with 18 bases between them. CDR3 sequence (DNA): TGTGCCACCAGCAGGCTTAAGACGGGAAAACCGTACTTC. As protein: CATSRLKTGKPYF.

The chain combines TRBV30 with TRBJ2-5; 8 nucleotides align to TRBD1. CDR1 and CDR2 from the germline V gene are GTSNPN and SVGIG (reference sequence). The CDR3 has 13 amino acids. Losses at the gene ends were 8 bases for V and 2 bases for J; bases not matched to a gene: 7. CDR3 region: CAGCGQGQETQYF. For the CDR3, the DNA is TGTGCCGGATGTGGACAGGGACAAGAGACCCAGTACTTC. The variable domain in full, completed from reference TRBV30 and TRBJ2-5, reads SQTIHQWPATLVQPVGSPLSLECTVEGTSNPNLYWYRQAAGRGLQLLFYSVGIGQISSEVPQNLSASRPQDRQFILSSKKLLLSDSGFYLCAGCGQGQETQYFGPGTRLLVL.

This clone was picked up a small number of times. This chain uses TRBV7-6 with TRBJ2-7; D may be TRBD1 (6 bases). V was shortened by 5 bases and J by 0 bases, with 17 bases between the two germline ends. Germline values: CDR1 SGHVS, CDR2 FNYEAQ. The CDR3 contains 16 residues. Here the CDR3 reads CASSVSSGTPSYEQYF. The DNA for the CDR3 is TGTGCCAGCAGCGTCTCCTCCGGGACACCCTCCTACGAGCAGTACTTC.

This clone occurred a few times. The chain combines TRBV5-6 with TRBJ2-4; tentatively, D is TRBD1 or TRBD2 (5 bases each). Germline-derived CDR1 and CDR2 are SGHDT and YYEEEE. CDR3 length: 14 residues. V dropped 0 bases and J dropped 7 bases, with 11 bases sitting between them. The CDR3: CASSLGGARNIQYF. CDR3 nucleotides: TGTGCCAGCAGCTTGGGAGGGGCTCGGAACATTCAGTACTTC.

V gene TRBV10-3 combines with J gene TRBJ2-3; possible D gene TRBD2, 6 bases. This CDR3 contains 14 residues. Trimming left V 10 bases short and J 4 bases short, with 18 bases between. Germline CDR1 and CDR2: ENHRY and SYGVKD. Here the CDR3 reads CATSDRAGPDTQYF. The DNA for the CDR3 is TGTGCCACTTCAGACCGGGCGGGGCCAGATACGCAGTATTTT.

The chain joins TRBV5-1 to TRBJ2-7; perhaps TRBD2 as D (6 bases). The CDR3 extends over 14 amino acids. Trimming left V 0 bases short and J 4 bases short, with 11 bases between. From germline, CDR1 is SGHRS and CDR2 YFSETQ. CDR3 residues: CASSLVAGRYEQYF. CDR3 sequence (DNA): TGCGCCAGCAGCTTGGTGGCGGGAAGATACGAGCAGTACTTC. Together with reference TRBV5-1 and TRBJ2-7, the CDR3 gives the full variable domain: KAGVTQTPRYLIKTRGQQVTLSCSPISGHRSVSWYQQTPGQGLQFLFEYFSETQRNKGNFPGRFSGRQFSNSRSEMNVSTLELGDSALYLCASSLVAGRYEQYFGPGTRLTVT.

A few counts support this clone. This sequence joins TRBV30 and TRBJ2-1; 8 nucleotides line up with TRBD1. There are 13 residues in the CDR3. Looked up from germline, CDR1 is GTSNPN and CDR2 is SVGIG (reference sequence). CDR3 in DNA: TGTGCGTGCGACAGGGGATCCTACAATGAGCAGTTCTTC. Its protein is CACDRGSYNEQFF.